These 29 T cell receptor beta chains were sequenced from one sample in a study of T cells in Graves' hyperthyroidism and ophthalmopathy. RNA transcripts served as the template for amplifying TCR beta CDR3 regions. During a first-round RT-PCR of the TCR CDR3, the HTBI primer set was used. TCRdb recomputed calls from the multiplex PCR reads with MiXCR, one row per CDR3 protein. Found here are about 560,000 distinct CDR3 sequences, less than 20% of them singletons; the top ten hold around 7.5%. Specimen: blood. The receptors shown here come from a young woman with Graves' hyperthyroidism.

This clonotype was seen many times. One junction end disagrees with the germline gene, perhaps due to a read error. V usage is TRBV4-3 and J usage is TRBJ2-7, with 7 bases fitting TRBD1. The CDR3 length is 13 residues. Germline V gene data show CDR1 as LGHNA and CDR2 as YSLEER. The DNA of the CDR3 is TGTGCCAGCAGCCAATGGACAGGTTACGAGCAGTACTTC. Encoded protein: CASSQWTGYEQYF.

The V call is TRBV5-1, the J call TRBJ1-2, with D unresolved. The CDR3 loop spans 11 amino acids. The V gene's germline CDR1 is SGHRS and CDR2 YFSETQ. V was pared by 7 bases and J by 7 bases, with 11 bases between. The CDR3 protein is CASLGSAGYTF. CDR3 nucleotide sequence: TGCGCCAGCTTGGGATCCGCTGGCTACACCTTC.

There are many counts of this clonotype. J is TRBJ2-7 and V is TRBV24-1; TRBD2 aligns across 7 bases. The germline V gene encodes CDR1 KGHDR and CDR2 SFDVKD. Trimming removed 12 bases from V and 1 base from J; junction bases left unmatched: 11. The CDR3 totals 14 residues. The CDR3 loop is CASPGGIRSYEQYF. CDR3 nucleotides: TGTGCCTCGCCCGGGGGGATACGGTCCTACGAGCAGTACTTC.

This clonotype was seen many times. The rearrangement joins TRBV5-1 to TRBJ1-1; tentatively, D is TRBD1 (6 bases). The V gene's germline CDR1 is SGHRS and CDR2 YFSETQ. The V end lost 5 bases, the J end lost 4 bases, and 12 bases lay between the germline ends. This CDR3 spans 13 amino acids. CDR3 region: CASRVEQGTEAFF. The CDR3 nucleotides are TGCGCCAGCAGGGTAGAACAGGGCACTGAAGCTTTCTTT. Looking up the rest from reference TRBV5-1 and TRBJ1-1 gives the full variable domain: KAGVTQTPRYLIKTRGQQVTLSCSPISGHRSVSWYQQTPGQGLQFLFEYFSETQRNKGNFPGRFSGRQFSNSRSEMNVSTLELGDSALYLCASRVEQGTEAFFGQGTRLTVV.

This clonotype has a count of ten or more. The chain uses TRBV7-2 and TRBJ2-4; possible D gene TRBD1, 6 bases. V was cut by 1 base and J by 0 bases, with 22 bases left in between. The CDR3 covers 20 residues. The germline V gene encodes CDR1 SGHTA and CDR2 FQGNSA. CDR3 nucleotide sequence: TGTGCCAGCAGCTTAGGTTTAGGTCAGGGGATTAACCTAGCCAAAAACATTCAGTACTTC. Amino acid sequence: CASSLGLGQGINLAKNIQYF.

This clonotype was seen only a few times. This chain links TRBV27 with TRBJ2-4; 7 bases are a match to TRBD1. The trim removed 0 bases at V and 6 bases at J, leaving 5 bases unmatched. Germline CDR1 and CDR2: MNHEY and SMNVEV (reference sequence). The CDR3 loop spans 15 amino acids. Here the CDR3 reads CASSLSSAGGNIQYF. The CDR3 nucleotides read TGTGCCAGCAGTTTATCGAGCGCAGGGGGAAACATTCAGTACTTC.

This clonotype was counted ten times or more. The chain links TRBV2 to TRBJ1-2, with D maybe TRBD1 (6 bases). The CDR3 spans 10 residues. V lost 11 bases and J lost 6, with 10 bases in between. Germline V CDR1 and CDR2: SNHLY, FYNNEI. The CDR3 DNA reads TGTGCCGGCGGGGGGCATGGCTACACCTTC. It specifies CAGGGHGYTF. Full variable domain (outside the CDR3, taken from reference TRBV2 and TRBJ1-2): EPEVTQTPSHQVTQMGQEVILRCVPISNHLYFYWYRQILGQKVEFLVSFYNNEISEKSEIFDDQFSVERPDGSNFTLKIRSTKLEDSAMYFCAGGGHGYTFGSGTRLTVV.

This clonotype showed up many times. The rearrangement links TRBV29-1 to TRBJ2-5; D call uncertain. Trimming shortened V by 1 base and J by 2 bases, and 11 bases separated the two germline ends. Germline CDR1 and CDR2: SQVTM and ANQGSEA. The CDR3 extends over 14 amino acids. The CDR3 sequence is CSVEVNPQQETQYF. The CDR3 DNA reads as TGCAGCGTTGAAGTCAATCCACAACAAGAGACCCAGTACTTC.

This clonotype showed up many times. This chain connects TRBV28 to TRBJ1-1; TRBD1 is a possible D gene (5 bases). This CDR3 is 15 amino acids long. The ends were cut back, 3 bases at V and 1 base at J, with 12 bases in the middle. Germline V CDR1 and CDR2: MDHEN, SYDVKM. DNA of the CDR3: TGTGCCAGCAGTTTCCCAAGGGGAAAGAACACTGAAGCTTTCTTT. Translation gives CASSFPRGKNTEAFF. Combining the CDR3 with reference TRBV28 and TRBJ1-1 gives the whole variable domain DVKVTQSSRYLVKRTGEKVFLECVQDMDHENMFWYRQDPGLGLRLIYFSYDVKMKEKGDIPEGYSVSREKKERFSLILESASTNQTSMYLCASSFPRGKNTEAFFGQGTRLTVV.

The chain has TRBV2 and TRBJ1-6, with no clear D. Trimming removed 1 base at V and 4 bases at J, with 11 bases between. In germline, CDR1 is SNHLY, CDR2 FYNNEI. The CDR3 is 16 residues long. The CDR3 loop is CASSEDRNRYNSPLHF. CDR3 DNA sequence: TGTGCCAGCAGTGAAGATCGGAACAGATATAATTCACCCCTCCACTTT.

The rearrangement joins TRBV28 to TRBJ2-3, with 14 bases lining up with TRBD2. CDR1 MDHEN and CDR2 SYDVKM come from the germline V gene. After removal of 5 bases from V and 0 bases from J, the junction contained 13 bases not matched to a gene. The length of the CDR3 is 20 residues. This CDR3 is CASSPPVRTSGGTSTDTQYF. The CDR3 bases are TGTGCCAGCAGTCCCCCTGTCAGGACTAGCGGGGGGACTAGCACAGATACGCAGTATTTT.

This rearrangement joins TRBV5-1 to TRBJ1-6; maybe TRBD1 (6 bases). Germline CDR1 and CDR2: SGHRS and YFSETQ. Trimming shortened V by 4 bases and J by 2 bases, and 10 bases separated the two germline ends. The CDR3 sequence is 15 residues long. In nucleotides, the CDR3 is TGCGCCAGCAGCGTACAGGGTCCCTATAATTCACCCCTCCACTTT. As protein: CASSVQGPYNSPLHF.

This clonotype was picked up a small number of times. The gene calls are TRBV7-6 and TRBJ1-5; D call uncertain. The CDR3 extends over 13 amino acids. The V gene's germline CDR1 is SGHVS and CDR2 FNYEAQ. V shed 5 bases and J shed 3 bases, with 8 bases lying between them. CDR3 sequence (DNA): TGTGCCAGCAGCCGACTACCCAATCAGCCCCAGCATTTT. Protein product: CASSRLPNQPQHF. Filled out from reference TRBV7-6 and TRBJ1-5, the complete variable domain reads GAGVSQSPRYKVTKRGQDVALRCDPISGHVSLYWYRQALGQGPEFLTYFNYEAQQDKSGLPNDRFSAERPEGSISTLTIQRTEQRDSAMYRCASSRLPNQPQHFGDGTRLSIL.

This clonotype was found many times. The chain combines TRBV29-1 with TRBJ1-1; maybe TRBD1 (5 bases). This CDR3 spans 13 amino acids. The germline CDR1 and CDR2 sequences are SQVTM and ANQGSEA. The V end lost 7 bases, the J end lost 1 base, and 13 bases lay between the germline ends. The CDR3 region has the DNA TGCAGCGCCGTCGGACATAGGAACACTGAAGCTTTCTTT. Translation gives CSAVGHRNTEAFF. Complete variable domain (other parts from reference TRBV29-1 and TRBJ1-1): SAVISQKPSRDICQRGTSLTIQCQVDSQVTMMFWYRQQPGQSLTLIATANQGSEATYESGFVIDKFPISRPNLTFSTLTVSNMSPEDSSIYLCSAVGHRNTEAFFGQGTRLTVV.

CDR3 in amino acids: CASSRDSSGVRTDTQYF. The CDR3 coding sequence is TGTGCCAGTAGTCGGGACTCGAGCGGGGTCCGCACAGATACGCAGTATTTT. The gene calls are TRBV19 and TRBJ2-3; 7 bases line up with TRBD2. Germline CDR1 and CDR2: LNHDA and SQIVND (reference sequence). CDR3 length: 17 amino acids. V shed 5 bases, J shed 1 base, and the junction held 12 bases outside the gene matches.

J is TRBJ1-3 and V is TRBV10-3; D perhaps matches TRBD1 (6 bases). Germline-derived CDR1 and CDR2 are ENHRY and SYGVKD. The V end lost 0 bases, the J end lost 1 base, and 7 bases lay between the germline ends. CDR3 size: 15 residues. CDR3 protein: CAISESTGSGNTIYF. As DNA, the CDR3 is TGTGCCATCAGTGAGTCGACAGGATCTGGAAACACCATATATTTT.

This clonotype was picked up many times. The chain employs TRBV5-1 and TRBJ2-1, with D maybe TRBD1 (5 bases). This CDR3 spans 14 amino acids. Trimming took 3 bases from V and 1 from J, leaving 8 bases between them. CDR1 and CDR2 (germline): SGHRS, YFSETQ. This CDR3 is CASSSPGSYNEQFF. As DNA, the CDR3 is TGCGCCAGCAGCTCGCCAGGGTCCTACAATGAGCAGTTCTTC.

About this clonotype itself: A read error may account for a junction end that differs from germline. This chain connects TRBV7-7 to TRBJ1-2; possibly TRBD1 for D (5 bases). This CDR3 comprises 17 residues. Germline lookup yields CDR1 SSHAT and CDR2 FNYEAQ (reference sequence). This CDR3 reads CASSLRQGCGVLYGYTF. The CDR3 DNA reads TGTGCTAGCAGCTTAAGGCAGGGCTGTGGGGTTCTCTATGGCTACACCTTC. The variable domain in full, with the rest retrieved from reference TRBV7-7 and TRBJ1-2, is GAGVSQSPRYKVTKRGQDVTLRCDPISSHATLYWYQQALGQGPEFLTYFNYEAQPDKSGLPSDRFSAERPEGSISTLTIQRTEQRDSAMYRCASSLRQGCGVLYGYTFGSGTRLTVV.

V usage is TRBV11-3 and J usage is TRBJ2-4; D is unclear. Trimming stripped 2 bases from V and 5 bases from J, with 7 bases between. The CDR3 has 13 amino acids. Germline loops: CDR1 SGHNT, CDR2 YENEEA. CDR3 residues: CASSLNRQNIQYF. For the CDR3, the DNA is TGTGCCAGCAGCTTAAACAGACAAAACATTCAGTACTTC.

This clonotype has a handful of counts. This chain connects TRBV18 to TRBJ1-2, with 8 bases matching TRBD1. CDR3 size: 15 residues. Germline assignment: CDR1 KGHSH and CDR2 LQKENI. V shed 3 bases and J 6 bases; nucleotides not matched to a gene: 9. CDR3 amino acids: CASSPRTGGKDGYTF. The CDR3 DNA is TGTGCCAGCTCACCGCGAACAGGGGGGAAGGATGGCTACACCTTC.

This sequence joins TRBV15 and TRBJ2-7, with 8 bases lining up with TRBD2. Germline V gene data show CDR1 as LNHNV and CDR2 as YYDKDF (reference sequence). J was trimmed by 3 bases and V by 5 bases; bases with no gene match: 0. CDR3 length: 12 amino acids. The CDR3 loop reads CATSREGYEQYF. Written as DNA, the CDR3 is TGTGCCACCAGCCGGGAGGGCTACGAGCAGTACTTC.

Remarks on this clonotype: A much larger clone lies a single base off, so this may be a read error. The rearrangement joins TRBV10-1 to TRBJ2-1; TRBD2 might be the D (6 bases). Germline V gives CDR1 WNHNN, CDR2 SYGVQD (reference sequence). The CDR3 sequence is 13 residues long. The V end lost 6 bases, the J end lost 9 bases, and 15 bases lay between the germline ends. The CDR3 DNA sequence: TGCGCCAGCAGCCAGGAGGGCCATGGTGAGCAGTTCTTC. Translating gives CASSQEGHGEQFF.

The chain carries TRBV6-5 and TRBJ2-7, with TRBD2 matching over 11 bases. The ends lost 2 bases at V and 2 bases at J; junction bases unmatched: 11. Germline V gives CDR1 MNHEY, CDR2 SVGAGI. The CDR3 totals 18 residues. As DNA, the CDR3 is TGTGCCAGCAGTTACGCACCAAATTTAGCGGGGGGGCCCTACGAGCAGTACTTC. Amino acid sequence: CASSYAPNLAGGPYEQYF.

This clonotype was observed a few times. The V gene is TRBV4-3, the J gene TRBJ1-1, with D unclear. There are 13 residues in the CDR3. The germline gives CDR1 LGHNA, CDR2 YSLEER. Trimming left V 7 bases short and J 2 bases short, with 11 bases between. The chain's CDR3 is CASTFGFNTEAFF. The DNA of the CDR3 is TGCGCCAGCACCTTCGGATTCAACACTGAAGCTTTCTTT.

This clonotype showed up just a few times. The rearrangement links TRBV5-1 to TRBJ2-1; tentatively, D is TRBD1 (5 bases). The ends were cut back, 4 bases at V and 2 bases at J, with 13 bases in the middle. This CDR3 spans 15 amino acids. Germline V gene lookup returns CDR1 SGHRS and CDR2 YFSETQ. The CDR3 DNA is TGCGCCAGCAGCGTCAGGGTTACTACCTACAATGAGCAGTTCTTC. The encoded protein is CASSVRVTTYNEQFF.

A note on this clonotype: A much larger clone is a single base away; this may be a read error. The gene calls are TRBV7-9 and TRBJ2-1; tentatively, D is TRBD1 (5 bases). Trimming left V 1 base short and J 4 bases short, with 14 bases between. Germline loops: CDR1 SEHNR, CDR2 FQNEAQ (reference sequence). This CDR3 has 16 amino acids. CDR3 amino acids: CASSLEVGACYNEQFF. The CDR3 DNA reads as TGTGCCAGCAGCTTAGAGGTAGGGGCCTGTTACAATGAGCAGTTCTTC.

This clonotype was found many times. The chain has TRBV28 and TRBJ1-5; D is undetermined. Trimming removed 6 bases from V and 4 bases from J, with 10 bases in between. CDR3 length equals 13 residues. CDR1 MDHEN and CDR2 SYDVKM come from the germline V gene. CDR3 nucleotides: TGTGCCAGCAGGCCGACTTTAAATCAGCCCCAGCATTTT. Its translation: CASRPTLNQPQHF. Full variable domain (remainder filled in from reference TRBV28 and TRBJ1-5): DVKVTQSSRYLVKRTGEKVFLECVQDMDHENMFWYRQDPGLGLRLIYFSYDVKMKEKGDIPEGYSVSREKKERFSLILESASTNQTSMYLCASRPTLNQPQHFGDGTRLSIL.

With regard to this clonotype: A much larger clonotype is one base distant, so this may be a read error. This sequence joins TRBV7-2 and TRBJ2-3; D uncertain. The DNA matches TRBJ1-5 better at its end, which makes the J call doubtful. This CDR3 has 16 residues. Germline V CDR1 and CDR2: SGHTA, FQGNSA. The CDR3 protein is CASSTGLAGNTDTQHF. CDR3 nucleotides: TGTGCCAGCAGCACTGGACTAGCCGGGAACACAGATACGCAGCATTTT.

This clonotype was seen only a few times. This chain links TRBV5-5 with TRBJ1-6; D call uncertain. The CDR3 has 15 amino acids. V was trimmed by 4 bases and J by 7 bases, leaving 15 bases between them. CDR1 is SGHKS and CDR2 is YYEKEE in the germline V gene (reference sequence). In nucleotides, the CDR3 is TGTGCCAGCAGCCTGGGAGGCCTCGAAAATTCACCCCTCCACTTT. Amino acid sequence: CASSLGGLENSPLHF.